Each of the 30 T cell receptor beta chains below was sequenced from the same sample in a study of control samples from healthy donors and cancer patients. Clones were sequenced by immunoSEQ multiplex PCR, and TCRdb holds only the in-frame ones, with some missing. The sample includes 150,000 or so clones, 85% to 95% of them seen just once. The specimen sequenced was blood. These receptors were taken from a man between 35 and 55 years old in good health.

This rearrangement joins TRBV7-2 to TRBJ1-4; D remains ambiguous. Trimming removed 2 bases at V and 0 bases at J, with 13 bases between. This CDR3 contains 17 residues. CDR1 and CDR2 (germline): SGHTA, FQGNSA. CDR3 coding DNA: TGTGCCAGCAGCTTAATCCAGGCGGGGACAACTAATGAAAAACTGTTTTTT. Its translation is CASSLIQAGTTNEKLFF.

The chain couples TRBV18 to TRBJ1-1; 9 nucleotides line up with TRBD1. CDR3 size: 16 residues. V lost 2 bases and J lost 0; bases outside the gene matches: 4. Germline V gene lookup returns CDR1 KGHSH and CDR2 LQKENI. The CDR3 reads CASSPGTGNMNTEAFF. The CDR3 nucleotides read TGTGCCAGCTCACCAGGGACAGGGAACATGAACACTGAAGCTTTCTTT.

This chain uses TRBV3-1 (or the pseudogene TRBV3-2) with TRBJ2-3; TRBD2 might be the D (5 bases). Germline V gene sequence: CDR1 LGHDT, CDR2 YNNKEL (reference sequence). Trimming shortened V by 4 bases and J by 6 bases, and 11 bases separated the two germline ends. This CDR3 has 13 residues. CDR3 sequence reads: CASSLGLTDTQYF. CDR3 nucleotide sequence: TGTGCCAGCAGCCTTGGACTTACCGATACGCAGTATTTT.

The V call is TRBV5-6, the J call TRBJ2-2, with TRBD2 matching over 10 bases. Per the germline V gene, CDR1 is SGHDT and CDR2 is YYEEEE. The CDR3 contains 17 residues. V shed 4 bases, J shed 3 bases, and the junction held 9 bases outside the gene matches. CDR3 nucleotide sequence: TGTGCCAGCAGCCCACTGGATACTAGCGGGGACACCGGGGAGCTGTTTTTT. Protein sequence: CASSPLDTSGDTGELFF. The full variable domain, completed using reference TRBV5-6 and TRBJ2-2, is DAGVTQSPTHLIKTRGQQVTLRCSPKSGHDTVSWYQQALGQGPQFIFQYYEEEERQRGNFPDRFSGHQFPNYSSELNVNALLLGDSALYLCASSPLDTSGDTGELFFGEGSRLTVL.

This clone has a single count. The chain carries TRBV2 and TRBJ2-2; 8 positions match TRBD2. This CDR3 contains 18 residues. CDR1 and CDR2 from the germline V gene are SNHLY and FYNNEI. Trimming removed 7 bases from V and 0 bases from J; junction bases left unmatched: 13. CDR3: CASTFGSIAGTNTGELFF. CDR3 nucleotide sequence: TGTGCCAGCACTTTTGGGTCAATAGCGGGGACGAACACCGGGGAGCTGTTTTTT.

This clone was counted once. V usage is TRBV19 and J usage is TRBJ2-7, with 7 bases matching TRBD1. Germline assignment: CDR1 LNHDA and CDR2 SQIVND (reference sequence). V lost 3 bases and J lost 9; bases outside the gene matches: 2. The CDR3 extends over 11 amino acids. The CDR3 loop reads CASSMGDRQYF. The CDR3 nucleotides read TGTGCCAGTAGTATGGGGGACAGGCAGTACTTC.

In its sample, this clone was seen once. V usage is TRBV6-6 and J usage is TRBJ1-1; D possibly corresponds to TRBD1 (6 bases). This CDR3 is built from 14 residues. Deletions cut 6 bases from V and 1 base from J, with 12 bases between. CDR1 and CDR2 from the germline V gene are MNHNY and SVGAGI (reference sequence). CDR3: CASSRGTSNTEAFF. For the CDR3, the DNA is TGTGCCAGCAGCCGCGGGACATCGAACACTGAAGCTTTCTTT.

CDR3 sequence reads: CASSDSRGFGNQPQHF. The CDR3 DNA reads as TGTGCCAGCAGTGATAGTAGGGGGTTTGGCAATCAGCCCCAGCATTTT. The chain recombines TRBV6-1 with TRBJ1-5; perhaps TRBD1 as D (6 bases). The germline V and J ends were trimmed by 3 bases and 2 bases, with 14 bases remaining between them. Germline assignment: CDR1 MNHNS and CDR2 SASEGT. There are 16 residues in the CDR3.

This chain joins TRBV19 and TRBJ1-1, with D possibly being TRBD1 (5 bases). V was cut by 3 bases and J by 5 bases, with 13 bases left in between. Per germline, CDR1 LNHDA and CDR2 SQIVND (reference sequence). This CDR3 has 14 amino acids. CDR3 loop: CASSIGGIRTEAFF. The CDR3, as DNA: TGTGCCAGTAGTATTGGGGGGATAAGGACTGAAGCTTTCTTT.

The chain carries TRBV19 and TRBJ1-2; 7 positions agree with TRBD1. Germline CDR1 and CDR2: LNHDA and SQIVND (reference sequence). Trimming took 5 bases from V and 4 from J; bases not matched to a gene: 4. This CDR3 contains 13 residues. CDR3 region: CASSFGTAYGYTF. Here the CDR3 DNA reads TGTGCCAGTAGTTTCGGGACAGCCTATGGCTACACCTTC.

This chain joins TRBV7-2 and TRBJ2-1; D remains unclear. The CDR3 loop spans 15 amino acids. V was pared by 7 bases and J by 0 bases, with 13 bases between. From germline, CDR1 is SGHTA and CDR2 FQGNSA. CDR3 amino acids: CASTTYLSSYNEQFF. CDR3 nucleotide sequence: TGTGCCAGCACCACCTACTTAAGCTCCTACAATGAGCAGTTCTTC.

The J gene is TRBJ1-1, the V gene TRBV25-1, with unresolved D. V lost 3 bases, J lost 8 bases, and 10 bases lay in between. The V gene's germline CDR1 is MGHDK and CDR2 SYGVNS. The CDR3 has 12 amino acids. In nucleotides, the CDR3 is TGTGCCAGCAGTGATATCTACTTCGAAGCTTTCTTT. Translation: CASSDIYFEAFF.

CDR3 sequence reads: CASSPAGGGYTGNTIYF. The CDR3 region has the DNA TGTGCCAGCAGCCCAGCGGGAGGGGGCTATACTGGAAACACCATATATTTT. The gene calls are TRBV9 and TRBJ1-3; TRBD1 agrees at 7 bases. This CDR3 spans 17 amino acids. CDR1 SGDLS and CDR2 YYNGEE come from the germline V gene. Germline trimming cut 4 bases from V and 2 bases from J; bases unmatched to any gene: 12.

This clone was counted a few times. This CDR3 is CASSPTLTGNLAGFF. The DNA of the CDR3 is TGCGCCAGCAGCCCCACTTTGACAGGTAACCTGGCAGGGTTCTTC. The chain recombines TRBV5-1 with TRBJ2-1; possible D gene TRBD1, 6 bases. The CDR3 loop spans 15 amino acids. Trimming removed 4 bases at V and 15 bases at J, with 26 bases between. Germline CDR1 reads SGHRS; CDR2 reads YFSETQ.

This chain uses TRBV19 with TRBJ2-4; perhaps TRBD1 as D (6 bases). CDR3 length: 15 residues. Trimming shortened V by 6 bases and J by 1 base, and 13 bases separated the two germline ends. Germline assignment: CDR1 LNHDA and CDR2 SQIVND (reference sequence). The CDR3 here is CASSPDRRAKNIQYF. CDR3 nucleotides: TGTGCCAGTAGCCCAGACAGGAGGGCCAAAAACATTCAGTACTTC.

The chain couples TRBV6-5 to TRBJ1-4; D possibly corresponds to TRBD1 (5 bases). The length of the CDR3 is 15 residues. The germline V gene encodes CDR1 MNHEY and CDR2 SVGAGI. Deletions cut 0 bases from V and 3 bases from J, with 8 bases between. CDR3 sequence (DNA): TGTGCCAGCAGTTACTCGGGGGGGTCTAATGAAAAACTGTTTTTT. Protein sequence: CASSYSGGSNEKLFF.

The chain carries TRBV18 and TRBJ2-1; 8 bases fit TRBD2. The germline gives CDR1 KGHSH, CDR2 LQKENI. The CDR3 has 13 amino acids. Unmatched junction bases numbered 9, after V lost 8 bases and J lost 9 bases. As DNA, the CDR3 is TGTGCCAGCACGAGGACGGCGGGGGGTGAGCAGTTCTTC. This sequence encodes CASTRTAGGEQFF.

Note on this clone: Different DNA sequences within this sample yield the same CDR3. The chain uses TRBV7-2 and TRBJ1-6, with D possibly matching TRBD1 (6 bases). Trimming took 5 bases from V and 7 from J, leaving 15 bases between them. This CDR3 is 15 amino acids long. CDR1 SGHTA and CDR2 FQGNSA come from the germline V gene. CDR3 DNA: TGTGCCAGCAGCCCCACCGCGCAGGGGAATTCACCCCTCCACTTT. Its translation is CASSPTAQGNSPLHF.

The gene calls are TRBV11-2 and TRBJ2-1; a possible D gene is TRBD2 (6 bases). V lost 0 bases and J 9 bases, leaving 12 bases between the germline ends. CDR1 and CDR2 (germline): SGHAT, FQNNGV. The length of the CDR3 is 14 residues. CDR3 residues: CASSLDRRVGEQFF. CDR3 nucleotide sequence: TGTGCCAGCAGCTTAGATCGGAGGGTTGGTGAGCAGTTCTTC. The entire variable domain, with the rest obtained from reference TRBV11-2 and TRBJ2-1, is as follows: EAGVAQSPRYKIIEKRQSVAFWCNPISGHATLYWYQQILGQGPKLLIQFQNNGVVDDSQLPKDRFSAERLKGVDSTLKIQPAKLEDSAVYLCASSLDRRVGEQFFGPGTRLTVL.

The chain uses TRBV6-5 and TRBJ1-1; TRBD1 matches at 10 bases. Trimming cost V 2 bases and J 6 bases; bases outside gene matches: 6. This CDR3 has 15 amino acids. Germline V gives CDR1 MNHEY, CDR2 SVGAGI. In DNA form, the CDR3 reads TGTGCCAGCAGTTACCGAGGACAGGGGGACTCTGAAGCTTTCTTT. Translating it yields CASSYRGQGDSEAFF.

Only one count was recorded for this clone. The chain uses TRBV6-5 and TRBJ2-3; 8 bases line up with TRBD1. V lost 0 bases to trimming and J lost 3 bases; unmatched junction nucleotides: 5. This CDR3 region has 16 residues. Germline V CDR1 and CDR2: MNHEY, SVGAGI. The CDR3 region has the DNA TGTGCCAGCAGTTACTCCCCAGGGGGCTGGACAGATACGCAGTATTTT. The encoded protein is CASSYSPGGWTDTQYF.

The gene calls are TRBV19 and TRBJ2-3, with TRBD2 as a possible D gene (5 bases). This CDR3 has 16 residues. Germline V gives CDR1 LNHDA, CDR2 SQIVND (reference sequence). V shed 3 bases and J shed 1 base, with 14 bases lying between them. The CDR3 sequence: CASSMRATGGTDTQYF. The CDR3, as DNA: TGTGCCAGTAGTATGCGGGCCACCGGGGGCACAGATACGCAGTATTTT.

This clone was observed a single time. This chain links TRBV4-3 with TRBJ2-7; D is perhaps TRBD1 or TRBD2 (6 bases each). The V gene's germline CDR1 is LGHNA and CDR2 YSLEER. This CDR3 has 16 amino acids. Trimming stripped 1 base from V and 3 bases from J, with 16 bases between. Written as DNA, the CDR3 is TGCGCCAGCAGCCAAGTAGGAGGGGGGCCATTCTACGAGCAGTACTTC. This codes for CASSQVGGGPFYEQYF.

CDR3 protein: CATSPQLGGQGTEAFF. For the CDR3, the DNA is TGTGCCACCAGCCCCCAGCTGGGGGGCCAAGGCACTGAAGCTTTCTTT. The chain recombines TRBV15 with TRBJ1-1; TRBD1 is a possible D gene (6 bases). The length of the CDR3 is 16 residues. Germline CDR1 LNHNV, CDR2 YYDKDF (reference sequence). Between the trimmed V and J ends, which lost 5 bases and 4 bases, there was a span of 20 bases. The full variable domain, with the rest looked up from reference TRBV15 and TRBJ1-1, is DAMVIQNPRYQVTQFGKPVTLSCSQTLNHNVMYWYQQKSSQAPKLLFHYYDKDFNNEADTPDNFQSRRPNTSFCFLDIRSPGLGDTAMYLCATSPQLGGQGTEAFFGQGTRLTVV.

The rearrangement joins TRBV5-6 to TRBJ2-3, with D possibly matching TRBD2 (6 bases). This CDR3 has 12 amino acids. The V end was cut by 7 bases, the J end by 4 bases, with 10 bases between. CDR1 and CDR2 (germline): SGHDT, YYEEEE. The CDR3 spells CASGPSADTQYF. CDR3 nucleotide sequence: TGTGCCAGCGGTCCTAGCGCAGATACGCAGTATTTT. Variable domain in full (rest from reference TRBV5-6 and TRBJ2-3): DAGVTQSPTHLIKTRGQQVTLRCSPKSGHDTVSWYQQALGQGPQFIFQYYEEEERQRGNFPDRFSGHQFPNYSSELNVNALLLGDSALYLCASGPSADTQYFGPGTRLTVL.

The chain links TRBV23-1 to TRBJ1-1, with 7 bases aligning to TRBD1. TRBV23-1 is an ORF, with its function uncertain. Germline trimming cut 2 bases from V and 4 bases from J; bases unmatched to any gene: 4. The CDR3 is 14 amino acids. This CDR3 reads CASSQPRGITEAFF. In DNA form, the CDR3 reads TGCGCCAGCAGTCAACCCAGGGGGATCACTGAAGCTTTCTTT.

The rearrangement joins TRBV6-6 to TRBJ1-1; perhaps TRBD1 as D (5 bases). CDR1 and CDR2 (germline): MNHNY, SVGAGI (reference sequence). Trimming took 11 bases from V and 1 from J, leaving 11 bases between them. This CDR3 contains 12 residues. The DNA of the CDR3 is TGTGCCTCGGGGGAAGGGAACACTGAAGCTTTCTTT. Translating it yields CASGEGNTEAFF.

The V gene is TRBV10-1, the J gene TRBJ2-1; tentatively, D is TRBD2 (5 bases). The germline CDR1 and CDR2 sequences are WNHNN and SYGVQD (reference sequence). V gave up 2 bases and J gave up 8 bases, with 16 bases separating them. This CDR3 has 15 amino acids. CDR3: CASSEGRVEGDEQFF. CDR3 nucleotides: TGCGCCAGCAGTGAGGGACGGGTTGAGGGCGATGAGCAGTTCTTC.

The chain couples TRBV6-6 to TRBJ2-3, with 8 bases fitting TRBD1. CDR3 length equals 15 residues. Unmatched junction bases numbered 4, after V lost 4 bases and J lost 1 base. Germline CDR1 is MNHNY and CDR2 is SVGAGI (reference sequence). Written as DNA, the CDR3 is TGTGCCAGCAGTTTACAGGGGGTGGGCACAGATACGCAGTATTTT. Translation: CASSLQGVGTDTQYF.

The chain employs TRBV24-1 and TRBJ1-2; D may be TRBD1 (5 bases). The V gene's germline CDR1 is KGHDR and CDR2 SFDVKD. V lost 6 bases and J lost 3, with 7 bases in between. The CDR3 sequence is 12 residues long. The CDR3 DNA follows: TGTGCCACCAGTCGGGGGGACTATGGCTACACCTTC. The encoded protein is CATSRGDYGYTF.